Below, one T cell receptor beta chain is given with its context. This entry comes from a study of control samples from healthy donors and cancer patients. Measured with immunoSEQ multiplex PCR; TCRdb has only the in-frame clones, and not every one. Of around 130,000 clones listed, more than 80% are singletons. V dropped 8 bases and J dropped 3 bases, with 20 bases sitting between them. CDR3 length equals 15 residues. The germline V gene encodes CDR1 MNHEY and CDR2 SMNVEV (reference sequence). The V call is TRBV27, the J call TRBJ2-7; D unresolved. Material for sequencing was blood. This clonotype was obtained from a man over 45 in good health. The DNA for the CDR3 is TGTGCCAGCCTCAAATCCCCCGAGACCGGCTACGAGCAGTACTTC. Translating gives CASLKSPETGYEQYF.